The clone carrying this T cell receptor (beta chain) showed up many times. The sample belongs to a study of neurological immune-mediated disorders. TCRdb re-called the 5' RACE reads with MiXCR, one entry per CDR3 protein. Among about 120,000 distinct CDR3 sequences listed, approximately 3.2% were seen once. Germline assignment: CDR1 SQVTM and CDR2 ANQGSEA. V was clipped by 0 bases and J by 0 bases, with 5 bases between them. The CDR3 covers 13 residues. What was sequenced was PBMCs. The TCR was taken from a woman aged 25 to 39 with multiple sclerosis. V is TRBV29-1 and J is TRBJ1-1, with D uncertain. The CDR3, as DNA: TGCAGCGTTGAAGAGGTTATGAACACTGAAGCTTTCTTT. Amino acid sequence: CSVEEVMNTEAFF.